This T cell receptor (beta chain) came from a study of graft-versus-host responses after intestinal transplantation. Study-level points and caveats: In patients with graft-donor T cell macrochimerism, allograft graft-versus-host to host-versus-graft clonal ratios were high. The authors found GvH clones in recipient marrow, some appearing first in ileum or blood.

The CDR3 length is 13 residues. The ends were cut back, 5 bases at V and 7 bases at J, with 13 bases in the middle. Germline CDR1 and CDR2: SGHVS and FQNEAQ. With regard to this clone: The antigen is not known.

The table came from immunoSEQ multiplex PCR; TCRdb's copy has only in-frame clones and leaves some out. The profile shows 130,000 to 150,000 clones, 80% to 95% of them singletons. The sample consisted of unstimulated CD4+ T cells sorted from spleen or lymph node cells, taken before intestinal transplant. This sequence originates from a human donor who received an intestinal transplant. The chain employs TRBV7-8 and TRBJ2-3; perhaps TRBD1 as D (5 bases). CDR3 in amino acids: CASSLTQGNTQYF. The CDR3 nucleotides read TGTGCCAGCAGCCTTACCCAGGGAAATACGCAGTATTTT.